This T cell receptor (beta chain) was captured in a study of blood T cells in healthy people across ages. The V gene lost 0 bases and the J gene lost 13 bases, with 20 bases spanning the gap. The V gene's germline CDR1 is SGHRS and CDR2 YFSETQ. This CDR3 spans 15 amino acids. A J-beta primer mix and a sample-barcoded 5' primer were used in a second PCR of about 7 to 11 cycles. Via MiXCR, TCRdb re-called the 5' RACE reads, giving one row per CDR3 protein. The repertoire includes roughly 720,000 distinct CDR3 sequences, 50% to 65% of them detected once, and about 42% sits in the top ten. This receptor was taken from an elderly man in good health. The chain couples TRBV5-1 to TRBJ2-4, with D perhaps TRBD1 (8 bases). The sequenced sample consisted of blood. In nucleotides, the CDR3 is TGCGCCAGCAGCTTGGCAGGACAGGGTGCGGGAGAGCAGTACTTC. Its protein product is CASSLAGQGAGEQYF.